Presented here are 10 T cell receptor beta chains from one specimen sequenced in a study of T-cell reconstitution after alpha-beta-depleted transplantation in children. Unique molecular identifiers were incorporated when the TCRbeta library was constructed. TCRdb re-analysed the PCR reads in MiXCR, keeping a single row per CDR3 protein. The sample includes about 70,000 distinct CDR3 sequences, roughly a tenth of them seen just once. The sequenced sample was PBMCs, obtained before TCRalphabeta/CD19-depleted stem cell transplant. The source is a boy younger than 18 with acute myeloid leukemia, due to receive a stem cell transplant.

This clonotype was recorded many times. V usage is TRBV5-5 and J usage is TRBJ2-7; possibly TRBD1 for D (5 bases). The germline CDR1 and CDR2 sequences are SGHKS and YYEKEE (reference sequence). The V and J ends lost 1 base and 3 bases respectively, with 11 bases between them. This CDR3 is 14 amino acids long. The CDR3 bases are TGTGCCAGCAGCTTGCTCGGACAAGGCTACGAGCAGTACGTC. It encodes CASSLLGQGYEQYV.

In its sample, this clonotype was seen many times. This sequence joins TRBV24-1 and TRBJ1-5; D is perhaps TRBD1 (6 bases). This CDR3 is built from 14 residues. Trimming removed 5 bases from V and 11 bases from J, with 18 bases in between. Germline V gene lookup returns CDR1 KGHDR and CDR2 SFDVKD. CDR3 in DNA: TGTGCCACCAGTGGGGGGGCGCCGCCATGGGCCCAGCATTTT. As protein: CATSGGAPPWAQHF.

This clonotype was seen ten or more times. The chain carries TRBV4-3 and TRBJ2-5, with D tentatively TRBD1 (6 bases). The germline gives CDR1 LGHNA, CDR2 YSLEER. Between the trimmed V and J ends, which lost 1 base and 5 bases, there was a span of 11 bases. The CDR3 has 14 amino acids. CDR3 coding DNA: TGCGCCAGCAGCCAAGGAGTGAGGGGGGAGACCCAGTACTTC. It translates to CASSQGVRGETQYF.

This clonotype was detected a few times. V and J are TRBV3-1 and TRBJ2-1; D is ambiguous. CDR3 length equals 13 residues. Germline V CDR1 and CDR2: LGHDT, YNNKEL (reference sequence). Between the trimmed V and J ends, which lost 4 bases and 9 bases, there was a span of 13 bases. The CDR3 protein is CASSPNTVGEQFF. As DNA, the CDR3 is TGTGCCAGCAGCCCCAACACGGTGGGTGAGCAGTTCTTC.

This clonotype was found a few times. V usage is TRBV19 and J usage is TRBJ1-5; 7 bases line up with TRBD1. V lost 6 bases and J lost 0; bases outside the gene matches: 8. CDR3 length: 16 residues. Germline V gives CDR1 LNHDA, CDR2 SQIVND (reference sequence). This CDR3 is CASRKGQVDSNQPQHF. The CDR3 coding sequence is TGTGCCAGTAGGAAAGGACAGGTTGATAGCAATCAGCCCCAGCATTTT.

The chain joins TRBV5-1 to TRBJ2-2; the D gene could be TRBD1 or TRBD2 (5 bases each). The CDR3 is made up of 15 amino acids. From germline, CDR1 is SGHRS and CDR2 YFSETQ. The V end lost 0 bases, the J end lost 0 bases, and 6 bases lay between the germline ends. The CDR3 nucleotides are TGCGCCAGCAGCTTGGTGGGACCGAACACCGGGGAGCTGTTTTTT. Its translation: CASSLVGPNTGELFF.

This clonotype was observed many times. CDR3 residues: CASRNQGQQFF. The DNA of the CDR3 is TGTGCCAGCAGGAATCAGGGCCAGCAGTTCTTC. This sequence joins TRBV5-6 and TRBJ2-1; D is perhaps TRBD1 (5 bases). Germline V gene sequence: CDR1 SGHDT, CDR2 YYEEEE. Trimming stripped 5 bases from V and 11 bases from J, with 11 bases between. This CDR3 contains 11 residues.

This clonotype was seen a handful of times. A much larger clone differs from this one at a single base, so this may be a read error. This chain uses TRBV6-1 with TRBJ1-5; 11 nucleotides line up with TRBD1. CDR3 length equals 15 residues. Per the germline V gene, CDR1 is MNHNS and CDR2 is SASEGT. V trimming: 7 bases; J trimming: 7 bases; junction bases outside the gene matches: 9. The CDR3 DNA reads TGTGCCAGCATCCCGGGACAGGGGGGCAGACAGCCCCAGCATTTT. This encodes CASIPGQGGRQPQHF.

This chain joins TRBV5-5 and TRBJ1-2, with 9 bases identical to TRBD1. The CDR3 extends over 14 amino acids. V lost 4 bases to trimming and J lost 3 bases; unmatched junction nucleotides: 4. Germline V gene data show CDR1 as SGHKS and CDR2 as YYEKEE (reference sequence). The CDR3 region has the DNA TGTGCCAGCAGCCCCTGGACAGGGGACTATGGCTACACCTTC. Residues: CASSPWTGDYGYTF.

This clonotype was recorded at least ten times. The chain employs TRBV5-1 and TRBJ2-7; 11 bases agree with TRBD2. Germline CDR1 reads SGHRS; CDR2 reads YFSETQ. The V and J ends lost 4 bases and 0 bases, in that order; junction bases with no gene match: 3. CDR3 length: 15 residues. The CDR3: CASSEGLAASYEQYF. CDR3 nucleotide sequence: TGCGCCAGCAGCGAGGGACTAGCGGCCTCCTACGAGCAGTACTTC.